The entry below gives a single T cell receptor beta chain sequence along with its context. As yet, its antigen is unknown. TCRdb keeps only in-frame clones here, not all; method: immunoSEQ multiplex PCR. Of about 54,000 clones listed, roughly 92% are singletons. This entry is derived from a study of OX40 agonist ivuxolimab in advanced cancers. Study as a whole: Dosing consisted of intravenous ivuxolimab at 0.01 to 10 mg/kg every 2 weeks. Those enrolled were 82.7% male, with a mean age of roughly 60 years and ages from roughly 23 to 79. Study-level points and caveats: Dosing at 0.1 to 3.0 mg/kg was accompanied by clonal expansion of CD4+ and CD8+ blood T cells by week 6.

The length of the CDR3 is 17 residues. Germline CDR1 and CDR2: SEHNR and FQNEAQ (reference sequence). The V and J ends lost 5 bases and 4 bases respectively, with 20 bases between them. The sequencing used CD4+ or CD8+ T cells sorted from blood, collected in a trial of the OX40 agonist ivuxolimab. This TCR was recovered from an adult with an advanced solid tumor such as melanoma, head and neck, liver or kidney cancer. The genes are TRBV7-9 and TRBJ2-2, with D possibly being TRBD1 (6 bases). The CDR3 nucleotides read TGTGCCAGCAGCCATGCTGGACAGTACCGATTCACCGGGGAGCTGTTTTTT. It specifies CASSHAGQYRFTGELFF.